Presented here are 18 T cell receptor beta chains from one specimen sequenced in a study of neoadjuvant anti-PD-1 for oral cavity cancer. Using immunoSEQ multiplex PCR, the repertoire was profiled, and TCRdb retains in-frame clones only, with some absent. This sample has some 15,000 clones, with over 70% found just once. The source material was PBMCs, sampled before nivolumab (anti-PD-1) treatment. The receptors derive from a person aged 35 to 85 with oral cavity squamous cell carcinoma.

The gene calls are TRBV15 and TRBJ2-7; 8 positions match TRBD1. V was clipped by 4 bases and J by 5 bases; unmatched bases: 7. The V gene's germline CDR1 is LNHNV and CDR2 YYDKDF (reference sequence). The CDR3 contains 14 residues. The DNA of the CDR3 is TGTGCCACCAGCAAACCCGCAGGGGGCGACGAGCAGTACTTC. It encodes CATSKPAGGDEQYF.

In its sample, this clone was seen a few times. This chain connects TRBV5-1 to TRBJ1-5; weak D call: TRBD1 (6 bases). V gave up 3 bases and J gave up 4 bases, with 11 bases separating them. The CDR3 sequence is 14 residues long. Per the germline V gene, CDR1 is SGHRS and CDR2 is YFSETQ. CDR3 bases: TGCGCCAGCAGCTGGGGGGCGGTGAATCAGCCCCAGCATTTT. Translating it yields CASSWGAVNQPQHF.

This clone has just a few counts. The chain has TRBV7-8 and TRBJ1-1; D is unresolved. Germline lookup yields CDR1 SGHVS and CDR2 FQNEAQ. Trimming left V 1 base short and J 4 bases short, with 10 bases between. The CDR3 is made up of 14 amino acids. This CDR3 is CASSLDLGSTEAFF. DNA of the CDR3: TGTGCCAGCAGCTTAGATCTGGGGAGCACTGAAGCTTTCTTT.

CDR3: CASSRGGAAGELFF. The CDR3 bases are TGTGCCAGCAGCCGCGGGGGGGCGGCCGGGGAGCTGTTTTTT. This sequence joins TRBV11-3 and TRBJ2-2, with 9 nucleotides matching TRBD2. Germline CDR1 SGHNT, CDR2 YENEEA. The length of the CDR3 is 14 residues. After removal of 5 bases from V and 6 bases from J, the junction contained 4 bases not matched to a gene. The complete variable domain, with remaining parts taken from reference TRBV11-3 and TRBJ2-2, reads EAGVVQSPRYKIIEKKQPVAFWCNPISGHNTLYWYLQNLGQGPELLIRYENEEAVDDSQLPKDRFSAERLKGVDSTLKIQPAELGDSAVYLCASSRGGAAGELFFGEGSRLTVL.

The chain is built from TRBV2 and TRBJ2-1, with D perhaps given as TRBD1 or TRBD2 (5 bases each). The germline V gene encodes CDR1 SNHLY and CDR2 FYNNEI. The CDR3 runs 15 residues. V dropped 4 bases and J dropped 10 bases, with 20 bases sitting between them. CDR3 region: CASSATWGTRGEQFF. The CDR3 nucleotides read TGTGCCAGCAGTGCGACTTGGGGCACTAGGGGCGAGCAGTTCTTC.

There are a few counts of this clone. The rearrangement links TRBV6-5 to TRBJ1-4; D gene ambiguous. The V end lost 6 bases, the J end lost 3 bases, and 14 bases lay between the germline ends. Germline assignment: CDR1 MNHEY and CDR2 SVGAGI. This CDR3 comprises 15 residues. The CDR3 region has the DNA TGTGCCAGCAGCCTCACGACACGACCTAATGAAAAACTGTTTTTT. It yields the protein CASSLTTRPNEKLFF.

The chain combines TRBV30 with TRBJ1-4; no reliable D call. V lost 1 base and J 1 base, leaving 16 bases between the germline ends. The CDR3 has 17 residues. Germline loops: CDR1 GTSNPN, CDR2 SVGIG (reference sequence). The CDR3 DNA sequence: TGTGCCTGGAGTGGGGCCAGTGGGCTGGGAACTAATGAAAAACTGTTTTTT. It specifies CAWSGASGLGTNEKLFF.

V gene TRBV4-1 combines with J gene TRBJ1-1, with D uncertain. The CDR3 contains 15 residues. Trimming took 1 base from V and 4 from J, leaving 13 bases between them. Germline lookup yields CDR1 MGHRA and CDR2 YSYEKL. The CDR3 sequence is CASSQVVKDPTEAFF. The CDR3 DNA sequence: TGCGCCAGCAGCCAAGTGGTAAAGGACCCCACTGAAGCTTTCTTT.

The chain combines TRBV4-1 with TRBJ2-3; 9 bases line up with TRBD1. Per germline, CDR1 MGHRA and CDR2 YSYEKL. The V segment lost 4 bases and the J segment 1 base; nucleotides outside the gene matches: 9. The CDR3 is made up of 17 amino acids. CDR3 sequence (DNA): TGCGCCAGCAGCCCGCAAGCCGGGACAGGGCGCACAGATACGCAGTATTTT. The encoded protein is CASSPQAGTGRTDTQYF.

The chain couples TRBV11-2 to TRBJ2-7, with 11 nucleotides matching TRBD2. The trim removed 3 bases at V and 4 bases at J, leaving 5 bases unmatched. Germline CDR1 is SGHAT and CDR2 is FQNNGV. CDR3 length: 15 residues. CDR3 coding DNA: TGTGCCAGCAGCTTGACTAGCGGGAACTCTTACGAGCAGTACTTC. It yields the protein CASSLTSGNSYEQYF.

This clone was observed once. This chain's CDR3 is CASSISASTYEQYF. The CDR3 DNA sequence: TGTGCCAGTAGTATTAGTGCTAGTACCTACGAGCAGTACTTC. The chain carries TRBV19 and TRBJ2-7; D unclear. The CDR3 has 14 amino acids. With 3 bases removed from V and 2 bases from J, the gap between germline ends came to 11 bases. Germline V gene sequence: CDR1 LNHDA, CDR2 SQIVND (reference sequence).

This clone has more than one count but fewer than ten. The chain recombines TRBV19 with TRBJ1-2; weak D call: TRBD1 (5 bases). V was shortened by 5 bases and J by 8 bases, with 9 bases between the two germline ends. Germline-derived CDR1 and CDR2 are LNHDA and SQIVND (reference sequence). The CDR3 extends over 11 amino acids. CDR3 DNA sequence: TGTGCCAGTAGTCTTGGGGGAGGCTACACCTTC. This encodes CASSLGGGYTF.

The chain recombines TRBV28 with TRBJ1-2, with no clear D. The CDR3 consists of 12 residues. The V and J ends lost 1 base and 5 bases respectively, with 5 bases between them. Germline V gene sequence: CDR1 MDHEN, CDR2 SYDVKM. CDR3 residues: CASSLSFYGYTF. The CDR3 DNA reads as TGTGCCAGCAGTTTATCCTTTTATGGCTACACCTTC.

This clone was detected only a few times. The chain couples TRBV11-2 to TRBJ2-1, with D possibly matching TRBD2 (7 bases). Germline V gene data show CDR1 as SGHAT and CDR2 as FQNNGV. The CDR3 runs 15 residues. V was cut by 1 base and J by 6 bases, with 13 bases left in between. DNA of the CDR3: TGTGCCAGCAGCTTAGTCGCGGGGGCCCCCAATGAGCAGTTCTTC. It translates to CASSLVAGAPNEQFF.

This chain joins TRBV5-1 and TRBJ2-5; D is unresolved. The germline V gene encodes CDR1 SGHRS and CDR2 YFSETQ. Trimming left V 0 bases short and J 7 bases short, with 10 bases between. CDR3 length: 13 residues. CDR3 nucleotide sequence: TGCGCCAGCAGCTTGGCGGCAAGATCGACCCAGTACTTC. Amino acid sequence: CASSLAARSTQYF.

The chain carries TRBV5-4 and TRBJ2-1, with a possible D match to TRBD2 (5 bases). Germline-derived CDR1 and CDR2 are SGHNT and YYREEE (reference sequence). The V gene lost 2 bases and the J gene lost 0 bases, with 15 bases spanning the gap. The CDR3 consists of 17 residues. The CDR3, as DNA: TGTGCCAGCAGCTTTCGTGCGGGCCCCAGCTCCTACAATGAGCAGTTCTTC. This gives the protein CASSFRAGPSSYNEQFF. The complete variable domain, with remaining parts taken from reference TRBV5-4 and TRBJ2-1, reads ETGVTQSPTHLIKTRGQQVTLRCSSQSGHNTVSWYQQALGQGPQFIFQYYREEENGRGNFPPRFSGLQFPNYSSELNVNALELDDSALYLCASSFRAGPSSYNEQFFGPGTRLTVL.

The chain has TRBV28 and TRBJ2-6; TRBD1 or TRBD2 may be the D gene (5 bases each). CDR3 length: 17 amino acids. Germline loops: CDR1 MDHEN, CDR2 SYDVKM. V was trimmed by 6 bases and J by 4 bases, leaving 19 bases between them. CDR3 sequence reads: CASRANRGARGANVLTF. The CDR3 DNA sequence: TGTGCCAGCAGGGCAAACCGAGGGGCGAGGGGGGCCAACGTCCTGACTTTC.

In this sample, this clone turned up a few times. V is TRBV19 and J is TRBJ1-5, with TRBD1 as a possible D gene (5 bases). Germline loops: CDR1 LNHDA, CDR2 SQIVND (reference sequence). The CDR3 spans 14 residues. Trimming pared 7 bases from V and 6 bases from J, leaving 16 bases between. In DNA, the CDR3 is TGTGCCAGTACCCCGTATTCGGGGACTCAGCCCCAGCATTTT. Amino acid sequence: CASTPYSGTQPQHF.